This entry lists 11 T cell receptor beta chains sequenced from one sample in a study of Ad26.COV2.S vaccination and SARS-CoV-2 variants. Sequencing used immunoSEQ multiplex PCR; TCRdb keeps in-frame clones, though not all of them. The sample holds about 400,000 clones; 80% to 95% are singletons and the top ten take less than 2%. Treatment in this sample: some 20 received Ad26.COV2.S at low or high dose, single or two shots; roughly five received placebo; per-sample allocation not given. Collection of samples fell on day 63 after the first vaccine or placebo injection. The sequencing here drew on peripheral blood, taken in a trial of Ad26.COV2.S vaccine versus placebo. Receptors were obtained from a person between 18 and 65 years old who received the Ad26.COV2.S COVID-19 vaccine or a placebo.

The CDR3: CSVEHWGSYEQYF. CDR3 nucleotides: TGCAGCGTTGAGCATTGGGGTTCCTACGAGCAGTACTTC. The chain employs TRBV29-1 and TRBJ2-7; D is ambiguous. The CDR3 covers 13 residues. CDR1 is SQVTM and CDR2 is ANQGSEA in the germline V gene. V was trimmed by 3 bases and J by 1 base, leaving 10 bases between them.

This clone has just one count. J is TRBJ2-3 and V is TRBV11-2, with a weak D call TRBD1 (6 bases). V lost 3 bases and J lost 2, with 9 bases in between. The germline V gene encodes CDR1 SGHAT and CDR2 FQNNGV. The CDR3 extends over 14 amino acids. CDR3 nucleotides: TGTGCCAGCAGCTTGAGGGGGTCCACAGATACGCAGTATTTT. Encoded protein: CASSLRGSTDTQYF. Full variable domain (missing parts from reference TRBV11-2 and TRBJ2-3): EAGVAQSPRYKIIEKRQSVAFWCNPISGHATLYWYQQILGQGPKLLIQFQNNGVVDDSQLPKDRFSAERLKGVDSTLKIQPAKLEDSAVYLCASSLRGSTDTQYFGPGTRLTVL.

J is TRBJ1-2 and V is TRBV7-2; D not resolved. CDR3 length equals 13 residues. Germline V gene data show CDR1 as SGHTA and CDR2 as FQGNSA. V was cut by 10 bases and J by 9 bases, with 21 bases left in between. The DNA for the CDR3 is TGTGCCACCCAGGAAGGTCGATTGGAAAGCTACACCTTC. Encoded protein: CATQEGRLESYTF.

This sequence joins TRBV25-1 and TRBJ1-1, with D unclear. The V gene lost 6 bases and the J gene lost 8 bases, with 7 bases spanning the gap. The CDR3 runs 10 residues. Germline V lookup: CDR1 MGHDK, CDR2 SYGVNS. CDR3 protein: CASRNMEAFF. In DNA form, the CDR3 reads TGTGCCAGCAGAAATATGGAAGCTTTCTTT.

V is TRBV5-4 and J is TRBJ2-7; no firm D call. The CDR3 covers 13 residues. Germline V gene data show CDR1 as SGHNT and CDR2 as YYREEE (reference sequence). V lost 4 bases, J lost 4 bases, and 12 bases lay in between. Here the CDR3 DNA reads TGTGCCAGCAGCCCCGGCTTACAGTACGAGCAGTACTTC. As protein: CASSPGLQYEQYF.

V usage is TRBV7-8 and J usage is TRBJ1-3; 8 nucleotides line up with TRBD1. Per the germline V gene, CDR1 is SGHVS and CDR2 is FQNEAQ. The ends lost 4 bases at V and 2 bases at J; junction bases unmatched: 7. The CDR3 has 16 amino acids. The chain's CDR3 is CASSSRQQGAGNTIYF. CDR3 in DNA: TGTGCCAGCAGCTCGCGGCAACAGGGGGCTGGAAACACCATATATTTT.

This chain joins TRBV14 and TRBJ2-1; 11 nucleotides agree with TRBD2. Germline V CDR1 and CDR2: SGHDN, FVKESK. J lost 7 bases, V lost 1 base, and 12 bases had no gene match. The CDR3 has 18 residues. The CDR3 loop reads CASSQAFLTSGVGNEQFF. In nucleotides, the CDR3 is TGTGCCAGCAGCCAAGCGTTTTTGACTAGCGGGGTTGGGAATGAGCAGTTCTTC.

The chain links TRBV15 to TRBJ2-7; D gene ambiguous. The CDR3 has 12 amino acids. Trimming removed 1 base from V and 6 bases from J, with 7 bases in between. Germline CDR1 reads LNHNV; CDR2 reads YYDKDF (reference sequence). CDR3 amino acids: CATSRGSSEQYF. The CDR3 DNA reads as TGTGCCACCAGCAGAGGATCAAGCGAGCAGTACTTC.

The chain links TRBV18 to TRBJ2-7, with TRBD1 identical over 11 bases. The germline V gene has CDR1 KGHSH and CDR2 LQKENI. Unmatched junction bases numbered 6, after V lost 3 bases and J lost 2 bases. The CDR3 has 16 amino acids. The chain's CDR3 is CASSPKPGQGAYEQYF. In DNA form, the CDR3 reads TGTGCCAGCTCACCCAAGCCGGGACAGGGGGCCTACGAGCAGTACTTC.

The rearrangement links TRBV6-2 or TRBV6-3 to TRBJ1-5; TRBD1 matches 10 bases. CDR3 length: 15 amino acids. Germline V CDR1 and CDR2: MNHEY, SVGEGT. With V trimmed by 2 bases and J by 6 bases, 4 bases remained unmatched. The CDR3 nucleotides read TGTGCCAGCAGTTACCCGGGACAGGGGAGTCAGCCCCAGCATTTT. As protein: CASSYPGQGSQPQHF.

This clone was seen a few times. The chain joins TRBV2 to TRBJ1-5; D unresolved. V gave up 4 bases and J gave up 1 base, with 11 bases separating them. Looked up from germline, CDR1 is SNHLY and CDR2 is FYNNEI. The CDR3 loop spans 15 amino acids. CDR3 sequence reads: CASSVAPGSNQPQHF. As DNA, the CDR3 is TGTGCCAGCAGTGTAGCCCCCGGGAGCAATCAGCCCCAGCATTTT.